Listed here are 4 T cell receptor beta chains from one sample, sequenced in a study of T cells after posttransplantation cyclophosphamide. Assay used: immunoSEQ multiplex PCR; TCRdb lists only in-frame clones, some missing. The sample contains 40,000 to 60,000 clones, none of them singletons. The sample comprised PBMCs. The receptors originated from a man aged 40-49 years in good health, CMV-negative, and a related stem cell transplant donor.

This clone was observed many times. Other nucleotide sequences from this sample produce the same CDR3. V and J are TRBV5-4 and TRBJ2-2, with a tentative D call TRBD1 (7 bases). Deletions cut 3 bases from V and 3 bases from J, with 12 bases between. Germline V gives CDR1 SGHNT, CDR2 YYREEE (reference sequence). The CDR3 sequence is 15 residues long. CDR3 DNA: TGTGCCAGCAGCTCGGGGGACAGTTACACCGGGGAGCTGTTTTTT. Residues: CASSSGDSYTGELFF. The variable domain in full, completed from reference TRBV5-4 and TRBJ2-2, reads ETGVTQSPTHLIKTRGQQVTLRCSSQSGHNTVSWYQQALGQGPQFIFQYYREEENGRGNFPPRFSGLQFPNYSSELNVNALELDDSALYLCASSSGDSYTGELFFGEGSRLTVL.

This clone has at least ten counts. The chain joins TRBV5-1 to TRBJ2-1; the D gene is possibly TRBD2 (6 bases). Deletions cut 2 bases from V and 1 base from J, with 10 bases between. Germline CDR1 is SGHRS and CDR2 is YFSETQ. The CDR3 extends over 15 amino acids. CDR3 in amino acids: CASSLEAGSYNEQFF. The CDR3 DNA reads as TGCGCCAGCAGCTTAGAGGCGGGGTCCTACAATGAGCAGTTCTTC.

Ten or more counts support this clone. This chain connects TRBV19 to TRBJ2-7; TRBD2 aligns across 10 bases. The germline CDR1 and CDR2 sequences are LNHDA and SQIVND (reference sequence). The CDR3 is 15 residues long. V trimming: 5 bases; J trimming: 4 bases; junction bases outside the gene matches: 8. CDR3 amino acids: CASSVSGGLAYEQYF. CDR3 nucleotides: TGTGCCAGTAGTGTATCCGGGGGACTAGCGTACGAGCAGTACTTC.

This clone was seen repeatedly, ten times or more. This chain links TRBV5-4 with TRBJ2-3; tentatively, D is TRBD2 (6 bases). Trimming pared 7 bases from V and 1 base from J, leaving 16 bases between. In germline, CDR1 is SGHNT, CDR2 YYREEE (reference sequence). The CDR3 is 15 residues long. The CDR3 spells CASYEPGVGTDTQYF. CDR3 DNA: TGTGCCAGCTATGAACCGGGGGTTGGCACAGATACGCAGTATTTT.